A single sample gave rise to the 21 T cell receptor beta chains below, sequenced in a study of early T cells in non-severe SARS-CoV-2 infection. Via MiXCR, TCRdb re-called the 5' RACE reads, giving one row per CDR3 protein. The table has some 80,000 distinct CDR3 sequences, roughly 12% seen once. The sequenced material came from whole blood. Every receptor here comes from an adult who was a healthcare worker with PCR-confirmed SARS-CoV-2 infection or an uninfected control (not recorded which).

This clonotype was seen a handful of times. The V gene is TRBV3-1, the J gene TRBJ1-2; D is undetermined. Trimming removed 10 bases at V and 5 bases at J, with 17 bases between. The CDR3 consists of 13 residues. The germline V gene has CDR1 LGHDT and CDR2 YNNKEL (reference sequence). As DNA, the CDR3 is TGTGCCACCGCGGGATCGCAGTATTATGGCTACACCTTC. Translating it yields CATAGSQYYGYTF.

This clonotype turned up a few times. The chain couples TRBV20-1 to TRBJ2-1; D unclear. The CDR3 runs to 10 residues. V was pared by 5 bases and J by 5 bases, with 4 bases between. Germline CDR1 is DFQATT and CDR2 is SNEGSKA (reference sequence). The CDR3 DNA reads as TGCAGTGCTTATGACAATGAGCAGTTCTTC. Translation gives CSAYDNEQFF.

This clonotype was counted ten times or more. The chain combines TRBV28 with TRBJ1-1; the D is unclear. Germline V gene lookup returns CDR1 MDHEN and CDR2 SYDVKM. The CDR3 sequence is 13 residues long. V shed 8 bases and J shed 4 bases, with 14 bases lying between them. CDR3 DNA: TGTGCCAGCTTTGACTTATGGGGCACTGAAGCTTTCTTT. Its protein is CASFDLWGTEAFF.

V is TRBV5-1 and J is TRBJ1-1; D unresolved. V shed 5 bases and J shed 2 bases, with 7 bases lying between them. CDR1 is SGHRS, CDR2 YFSETQ, per germline. The CDR3 spans 12 residues. CDR3 bases: TGCGCCAGCAGAATTTCCAACACTGAAGCTTTCTTT. This sequence encodes CASRISNTEAFF.

This clonotype appeared many times. The rearrangement uses TRBV20-1 and TRBJ2-7, with 12 bases that match TRBD2. This CDR3 has 16 residues. The V segment lost 3 bases and the J segment 0 bases; nucleotides outside the gene matches: 6. Germline lookup yields CDR1 DFQATT and CDR2 SNEGSKA (reference sequence). CDR3 sequence reads: CSASGLAGRSSYEQYF. The CDR3 DNA sequence: TGCAGTGCTAGCGGACTAGCGGGAAGAAGCTCCTACGAGCAGTACTTC.

This chain uses TRBV20-1 with TRBJ2-1; 12 bases map to TRBD2. This CDR3 spans 19 amino acids. V lost 1 base to trimming and J lost 2 bases; unmatched junction nucleotides: 12. CDR1 and CDR2 from the germline V gene are DFQATT and SNEGSKA (reference sequence). CDR3 residues: CSARGLAGVSGGTYNEQFF. The CDR3 DNA follows: TGCAGTGCTAGAGGACTAGCGGGAGTATCCGGTGGCACCTACAATGAGCAGTTCTTC.

This clonotype has at least ten counts. The chain combines TRBV7-6 with TRBJ2-7; 9 bases agree with TRBD1. Germline trimming cut 1 base from V and 6 bases from J; bases unmatched to any gene: 7. Germline V CDR1 and CDR2: SGHVS, FNYEAQ. There are 15 residues in the CDR3. For the CDR3, the DNA is TGTGCCAGCAGCTTAGGGGTGGGACAGGGCTCCGAGCAGTACTTC. Its protein product is CASSLGVGQGSEQYF.

This clonotype was found many times. The CDR3 sequence is CASSYNGFDQPQHF. Written as DNA, the CDR3 is TGTGCCAGCAGTTATAACGGTTTTGATCAGCCCCAGCATTTT. The V call is TRBV28, the J call TRBJ1-5; D gene unclear. V was trimmed by 4 bases and J by 5 bases, leaving 12 bases between them. The CDR3 is 14 amino acids. From germline, CDR1 is MDHEN and CDR2 SYDVKM.

The CDR3 nucleotides are TGCAGTGCTACCTGGGGGGGAGGAATTGACAATGAGCAGTTCTTC. Protein product: CSATWGGGIDNEQFF. This chain connects TRBV20-1 to TRBJ2-1; 7 bases are a match to TRBD2. The CDR3 is 15 amino acids. Germline loops: CDR1 DFQATT, CDR2 SNEGSKA (reference sequence). After removal of 4 bases from V and 5 bases from J, the junction contained 11 bases not matched to a gene.

This clonotype was seen only a few times. The J gene is TRBJ2-7, the V gene TRBV19; TRBD2 agrees at 10 bases. The trim removed 5 bases at V and 3 bases at J, leaving 4 bases unmatched. This CDR3 contains 14 residues. Germline loops: CDR1 LNHDA, CDR2 SQIVND (reference sequence). Written as DNA, the CDR3 is TGTGCCAGTAGTTGGGGACTAGCGAGCTACGAGCAGTACTTC. Amino acid sequence: CASSWGLASYEQYF.

J is TRBJ2-5 and V is TRBV28, with TRBD2 matching over 7 bases. The V gene's germline CDR1 is MDHEN and CDR2 SYDVKM. V lost 3 bases to trimming and J lost 6 bases; unmatched junction nucleotides: 1. The length of the CDR3 is 12 residues. The CDR3 loop reads CASSLGGKTQYF. CDR3 DNA sequence: TGTGCCAGCAGTTTGGGGGGGAAGACCCAGTACTTC. Combining the CDR3 with reference TRBV28 and TRBJ2-5 gives the whole variable domain DVKVTQSSRYLVKRTGEKVFLECVQDMDHENMFWYRQDPGLGLRLIYFSYDVKMKEKGDIPEGYSVSREKKERFSLILESASTNQTSMYLCASSLGGKTQYFGPGTRLLVL.

The gene calls are TRBV2 and TRBJ1-5, with unresolved D. The CDR3 is 13 amino acids. Looked up from germline, CDR1 is SNHLY and CDR2 is FYNNEI. V lost 3 bases to trimming and J lost 9 bases, with 12 bases between them. The DNA for the CDR3 is TGTGCCAGCAGTGATAAGGGAGGACTGCCCCAGCATTTT. Its protein is CASSDKGGLPQHF.

This clonotype appeared a few times. The chain has TRBV27 and TRBJ2-6; tentatively, D is TRBD1 (6 bases). The germline gives CDR1 MNHEY, CDR2 SMNVEV (reference sequence). V lost 5 bases and J 2 bases, leaving 13 bases between the germline ends. The CDR3 runs 16 residues. For the CDR3, the DNA is TGTGCCAGCAGTAGCAGGGGCCTGGCTGGGGCCAACGTCCTGACTTTC. Its protein is CASSSRGLAGANVLTF.

The genes are TRBV6-2 or TRBV6-3 and TRBJ2-4; D perhaps matches TRBD2 (7 bases). V gave up 2 bases and J gave up 0 bases, with 20 bases separating them. CDR1 and CDR2 (germline): MNHEY, SVGEGT. The CDR3 has 19 residues. CDR3 nucleotides: TGTGCCAGCAGTTACCCGGACAGCGGGGCGGTGTTAGCCAAAAACATTCAGTACTTC. It translates to CASSYPDSGAVLAKNIQYF.

The chain carries TRBV7-9 and TRBJ2-7; the D gene is possibly TRBD1 (5 bases). The CDR3 runs 13 residues. The V end was cut by 5 bases, the J end by 5 bases, with 13 bases between. From germline, CDR1 is SEHNR and CDR2 FQNEAQ (reference sequence). The CDR3 DNA sequence: TGTGCCAGCAGCGTACAGGAATCTCACGAGCAGTACTTC. Protein product: CASSVQESHEQYF.

The table lists this clonotype with a few counts. The chain employs TRBV7-9 and TRBJ1-1; 7 positions match TRBD1. The V and J ends lost 6 bases and 5 bases, in that order; junction bases with no gene match: 9. CDR1 and CDR2 (germline): SEHNR, FQNEAQ (reference sequence). The CDR3 loop spans 14 amino acids. CDR3 sequence (DNA): TGTGCCAGCAGAGCCGGGACAGTAAATACTGAAGCTTTCTTT. Its protein product is CASRAGTVNTEAFF. Together with reference TRBV7-9 and TRBJ1-1, the CDR3 gives the full variable domain: DTGVSQNPRHKITKRGQNVTFRCDPISEHNRLYWYRQTLGQGPEFLTYFQNEAQLEKSRLLSDRFSAERPKGSFSTLEIQRTEQGDSAMYLCASRAGTVNTEAFFGQGTRLTVV.

This clonotype rates as large. This chain uses TRBV20-1 with TRBJ2-5; either TRBD1 or TRBD2 may fit D (5 bases each). The CDR3 sequence is 15 residues long. From germline, CDR1 is DFQATT and CDR2 SNEGSKA (reference sequence). V lost 5 bases and J 6 bases, leaving 22 bases between the germline ends. CDR3: CSALNRDLGTKTQYF. The DNA for the CDR3 is TGCAGTGCTTTGAACCGGGACCTAGGGACGAAGACCCAGTACTTC.

This clonotype was detected only a few times. The V gene is TRBV18, the J gene TRBJ2-7; D is possibly TRBD2 (6 bases). V lost 0 bases to trimming and J lost 0 bases, with 15 bases between them. Germline CDR1 is KGHSH and CDR2 is LQKENI. CDR3 size: 17 residues. In nucleotides, the CDR3 is TGTGCCAGCTCACCACCCCGGGGTCGGGAGTCCTCCTACGAGCAGTACTTC. Its translation is CASSPPRGRESSYEQYF.

This clonotype was detected a few times. The chain recombines TRBV20-1 with TRBJ2-7; TRBD1 aligns across 9 bases. Germline V gene data show CDR1 as DFQATT and CDR2 as SNEGSKA (reference sequence). Germline trimming cut 5 bases from V and 3 bases from J; bases unmatched to any gene: 8. The CDR3 is made up of 14 amino acids. The CDR3 coding sequence is TGCAGTGCTCTTCCGGACAGGGGAGTCTACGAGCAGTACTTC. Translated, it gives CSALPDRGVYEQYF.

This clonotype was found a few times. The chain has TRBV4-1 and TRBJ2-7, with a weak D call TRBD1 (5 bases). Looked up from germline, CDR1 is MGHRA and CDR2 is YSYEKL. The germline V and J ends were trimmed by 0 bases and 1 base, with 13 bases remaining between them. The CDR3 runs 16 residues. The CDR3 reads CASSQDSRTNSYEQYF. As DNA, the CDR3 is TGCGCCAGCAGCCAAGATTCTAGGACAAATTCCTACGAGCAGTACTTC.

This clonotype occurred many times. The V gene is TRBV4-2, the J gene TRBJ2-5, with 8 bases identical to TRBD2. Germline lookup yields CDR1 LGHNA and CDR2 YNFKEQ. This CDR3 is built from 15 residues. V gave up 4 bases and J gave up 3 bases; unmatched junction bases: 7. The CDR3 DNA is TGTGCCAGCAGCCCCGGTGCAGCGGGGGAAGAGACCCAGTACTTC. Its translation is CASSPGAAGEETQYF.